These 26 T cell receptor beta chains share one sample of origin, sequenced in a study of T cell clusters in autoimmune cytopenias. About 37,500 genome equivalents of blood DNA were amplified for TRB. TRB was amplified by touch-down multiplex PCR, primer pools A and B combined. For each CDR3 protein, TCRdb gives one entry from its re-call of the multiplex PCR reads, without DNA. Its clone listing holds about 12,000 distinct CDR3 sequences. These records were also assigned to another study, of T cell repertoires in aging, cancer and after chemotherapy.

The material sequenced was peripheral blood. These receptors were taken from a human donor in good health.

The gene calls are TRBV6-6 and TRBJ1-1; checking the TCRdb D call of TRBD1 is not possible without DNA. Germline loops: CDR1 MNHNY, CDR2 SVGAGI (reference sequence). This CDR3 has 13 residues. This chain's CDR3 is CASATIPGTGGFF.

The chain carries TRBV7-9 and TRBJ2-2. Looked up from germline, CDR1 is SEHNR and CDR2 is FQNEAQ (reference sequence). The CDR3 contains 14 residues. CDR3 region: CASSLAVNTGELFF.

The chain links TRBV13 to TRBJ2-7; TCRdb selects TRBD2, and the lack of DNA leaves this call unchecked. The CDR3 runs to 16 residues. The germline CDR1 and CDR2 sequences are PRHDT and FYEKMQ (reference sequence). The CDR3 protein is CASSPTNWAPSYEQYF.

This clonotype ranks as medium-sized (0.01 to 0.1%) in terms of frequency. The CDR3: CASSPPTRGNEQFF. The chain couples TRBV11-1 to TRBJ2-1; TCRdb reports TRBD2, a call that lacks DNA to check it against. This CDR3 has 14 amino acids. The germline gives CDR1 SGHAT, CDR2 FQDESV (reference sequence).

The CDR3 sequence: CAWSPRARWRGAYNEQFF. This sequence joins TRBV30 and TRBJ2-1; checking the TCRdb D call of TRBD2 is not possible without DNA. The germline V gene has CDR1 GTSNPN and CDR2 SVGIG (reference sequence). The CDR3 loop spans 18 amino acids.

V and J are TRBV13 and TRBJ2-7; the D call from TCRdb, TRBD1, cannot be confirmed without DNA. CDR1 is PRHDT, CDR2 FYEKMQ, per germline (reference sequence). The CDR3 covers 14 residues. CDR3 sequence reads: CASSRGGTSNEQYF.

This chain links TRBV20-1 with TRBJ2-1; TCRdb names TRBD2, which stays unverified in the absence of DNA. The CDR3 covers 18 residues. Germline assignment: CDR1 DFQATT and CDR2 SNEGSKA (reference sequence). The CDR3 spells CSARSSGGARVSYNEQFF.

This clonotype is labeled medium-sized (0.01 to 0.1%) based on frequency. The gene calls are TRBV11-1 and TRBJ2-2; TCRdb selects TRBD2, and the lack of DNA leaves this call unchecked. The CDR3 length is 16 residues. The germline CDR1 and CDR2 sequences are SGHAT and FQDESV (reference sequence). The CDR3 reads CASSLEGYPNTGELFF.

The chain's CDR3 is CASSYWPGSYNSPLHF. The chain is built from TRBV6-6 and TRBJ1-6. Germline CDR1 MNHNY, CDR2 SVGAGI (reference sequence). The CDR3 has 16 residues.

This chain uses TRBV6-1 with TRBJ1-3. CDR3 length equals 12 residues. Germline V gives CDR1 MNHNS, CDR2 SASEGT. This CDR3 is CASSGGGNTIYF.

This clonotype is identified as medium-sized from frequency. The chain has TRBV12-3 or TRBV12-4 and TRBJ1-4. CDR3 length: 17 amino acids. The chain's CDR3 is CASIPVGWDGTNEKLFF.

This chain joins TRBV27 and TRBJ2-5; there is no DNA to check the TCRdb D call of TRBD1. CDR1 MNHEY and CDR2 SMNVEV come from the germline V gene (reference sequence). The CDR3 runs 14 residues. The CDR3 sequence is CASSSLDSGETQYF.

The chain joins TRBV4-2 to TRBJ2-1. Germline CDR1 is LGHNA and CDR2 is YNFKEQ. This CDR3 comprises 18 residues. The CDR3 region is CASSQALFGSYSYNEQFF.

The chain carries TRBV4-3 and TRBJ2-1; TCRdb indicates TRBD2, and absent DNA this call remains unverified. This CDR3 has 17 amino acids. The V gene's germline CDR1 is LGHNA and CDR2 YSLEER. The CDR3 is CASSQDLRASGENEQFF.

This CDR3 reads CASSLRTSGYSYNEQFF. V usage is TRBV5-6 and J usage is TRBJ2-1; with no DNA, the TCRdb D assignment of TRBD2 cannot be verified. The germline CDR1 and CDR2 sequences are SGHDT and YYEEEE. This CDR3 is built from 17 residues.

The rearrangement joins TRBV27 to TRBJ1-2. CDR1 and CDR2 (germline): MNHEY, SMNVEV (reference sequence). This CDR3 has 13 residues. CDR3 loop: CASSPSPHYGYTF.

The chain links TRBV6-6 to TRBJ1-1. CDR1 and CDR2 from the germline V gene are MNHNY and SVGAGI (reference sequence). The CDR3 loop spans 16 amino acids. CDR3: CASSYPIGGVDTEAFF.

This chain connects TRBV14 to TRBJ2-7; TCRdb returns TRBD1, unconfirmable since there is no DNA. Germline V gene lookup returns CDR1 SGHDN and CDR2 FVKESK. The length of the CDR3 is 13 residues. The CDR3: CASSLMDSYEQYF.

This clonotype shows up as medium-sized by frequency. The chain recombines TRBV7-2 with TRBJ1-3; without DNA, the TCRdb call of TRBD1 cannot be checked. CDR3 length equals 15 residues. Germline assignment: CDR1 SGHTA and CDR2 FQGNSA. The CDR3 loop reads CASTSTWGTGNTIYF.

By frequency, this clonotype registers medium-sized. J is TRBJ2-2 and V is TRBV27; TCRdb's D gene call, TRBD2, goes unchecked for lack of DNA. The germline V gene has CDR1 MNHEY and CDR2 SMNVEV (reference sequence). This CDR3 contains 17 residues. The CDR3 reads CASSLGRRGTNTGELFF.

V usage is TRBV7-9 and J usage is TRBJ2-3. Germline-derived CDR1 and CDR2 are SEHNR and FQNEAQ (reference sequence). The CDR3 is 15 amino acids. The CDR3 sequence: CASSGSGSDTDTQYF.

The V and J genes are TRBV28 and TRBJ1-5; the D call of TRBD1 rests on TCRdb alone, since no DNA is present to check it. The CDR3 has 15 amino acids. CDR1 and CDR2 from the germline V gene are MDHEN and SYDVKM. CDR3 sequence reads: CASTQVGGSNQPQHF.

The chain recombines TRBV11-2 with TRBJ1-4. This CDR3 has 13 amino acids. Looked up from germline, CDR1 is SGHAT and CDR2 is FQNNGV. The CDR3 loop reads CASSLGTREKLFF.

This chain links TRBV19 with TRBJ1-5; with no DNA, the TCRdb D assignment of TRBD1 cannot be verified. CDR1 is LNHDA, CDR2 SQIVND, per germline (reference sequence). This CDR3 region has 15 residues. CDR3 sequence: CASSRDRGNNQPQHF.

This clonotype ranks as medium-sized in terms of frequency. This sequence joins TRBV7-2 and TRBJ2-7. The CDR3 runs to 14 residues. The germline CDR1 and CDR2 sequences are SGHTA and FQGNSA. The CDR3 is CASSLVNRPYEQYF.

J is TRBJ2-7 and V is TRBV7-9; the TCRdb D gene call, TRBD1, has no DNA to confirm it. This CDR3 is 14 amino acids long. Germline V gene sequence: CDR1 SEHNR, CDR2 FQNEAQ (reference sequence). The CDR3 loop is CASSHSTGSNEQYF.